The 32 T cell receptor beta chains below were found in one sample sequenced in a study of immune characterization of retroperitoneal liposarcoma. TCRdb re-analysed the PCR reads in MiXCR, keeping a single row per CDR3 protein. In the table there are approximately 11,000 distinct CDR3 sequences, roughly a quarter of which are singletons. Sequencing was carried out using blood. The receptor source for this set is a male donor with retroperitoneal liposarcoma.

The rearrangement joins TRBV6-1 to TRBJ2-2, with unresolved D. Germline CDR1 MNHNS, CDR2 SASEGT. Trimming took off 8 bases at V and 4 bases at J, with 5 bases between the two ends. The CDR3 contains 11 residues. CDR3 protein: CASVGTGELFF. The CDR3 DNA is TGTGCCAGCGTAGGCACCGGGGAGCTGTTTTTT.

This clonotype is termed medium-sized. The rearrangement links TRBV11-3 to TRBJ2-3; TRBD2 agrees at 8 bases. Unmatched junction bases numbered 1, after V lost 4 bases and J lost 1 base. CDR1 and CDR2 from the germline V gene are SGHNT and YENEEA. The CDR3 spans 14 residues. DNA for the CDR3: TGTGCCAGCAGCTCGACTAGCGGCACAGATACGCAGTATTTT. Protein product: CASSSTSGTDTQYF.

This sequence joins TRBV6-4 and TRBJ2-3, with a tentative D call TRBD2 (6 bases). Trimming pared 5 bases from V and 1 base from J, leaving 13 bases between. The CDR3 is made up of 15 amino acids. Germline CDR1 MRHNA, CDR2 SNTAGT. Here the CDR3 reads CASSPGGGGTDTQYF. The CDR3 region has the DNA TGTGCCAGCAGTCCTGGGGGAGGCGGCACAGATACGCAGTATTTT.

The J gene is TRBJ2-3, the V gene TRBV6-6; 7 bases fit TRBD2. The junction had 7 bases not matched to a gene; V was cut back by 7 bases and J by 6 bases. Germline V gene sequence: CDR1 MNHNY, CDR2 SVGAGI (reference sequence). The CDR3 length is 13 residues. The CDR3 nucleotides are TGTGCCAGCATGGCGGGAGATGACGATACGCAGTATTTT. This encodes CASMAGDDDTQYF.

The chain carries TRBV11-1 and TRBJ1-2; unclear D gene. CDR3 length equals 13 residues. Germline CDR1 SGHAT, CDR2 FQDESV (reference sequence). V was shortened by 5 bases and J by 5 bases, with 12 bases between the two germline ends. For the CDR3, the DNA is TGTGCCAGCAGCGAGACACCGACGTATGGCTACACCTTC. Protein sequence: CASSETPTYGYTF.

This clonotype was detected only a few times. This rearrangement joins TRBV6-6 to TRBJ2-1; maybe TRBD1 (6 bases). V shed 2 bases and J shed 4 bases, with 12 bases lying between them. The CDR3 loop spans 15 amino acids. Germline V gives CDR1 MNHNY, CDR2 SVGAGI (reference sequence). CDR3 in DNA: TGTGCCAGCAGTTACAGGGGGAGCTCTTACAATGAGCAGTTCTTC. It codes for CASSYRGSSYNEQFF.

This clonotype was counted at least ten times. V and J are TRBV6-6 and TRBJ2-1; TRBD1 aligns across 7 bases. V was clipped by 2 bases and J by 13 bases; unmatched bases: 17. The CDR3 has 16 amino acids. Germline V gene lookup returns CDR1 MNHNY and CDR2 SVGAGI (reference sequence). CDR3: CASSYAFDRVTKTQFF. In nucleotides, the CDR3 is TGTGCCAGCAGTTACGCCTTCGACAGGGTGACGAAGACCCAGTTCTTC.

V and J are TRBV4-1 and TRBJ2-1; 9 nucleotides line up with TRBD2. V lost 2 bases and J lost 8; bases outside the gene matches: 4. This CDR3 has 14 amino acids. Germline V gives CDR1 MGHRA, CDR2 YSYEKL. CDR3 protein: CASSQPKRGDEQFF. Written as DNA, the CDR3 is TGCGCCAGCAGCCAACCAAAGCGGGGGGATGAGCAGTTCTTC.

The sample holds many counts of this clonotype. This chain joins TRBV6-1 and TRBJ1-2; D remains ambiguous. From germline, CDR1 is MNHNS and CDR2 SASEGT. The CDR3 runs 13 residues. Trimming removed 5 bases at V and 0 bases at J, with 7 bases between. CDR3 nucleotide sequence: TGTGCCAGCAGTTATGGGGCTAACTATGGCTACACCTTC. This gives the protein CASSYGANYGYTF.

There are many counts of this clonotype. The chain couples TRBV6-1 to TRBJ2-6; no clear D gene. V lost 4 bases and J lost 0, with 4 bases in between. The CDR3 has 14 amino acids. Germline V gene data show CDR1 as MNHNS and CDR2 as SASEGT. This CDR3 is CASSAGSGANVLTF. For the CDR3, the DNA is TGTGCCAGCAGTGCGGGCTCTGGGGCCAACGTCCTGACTTTC.

This clonotype has at least ten counts. The V gene is TRBV11-1, the J gene TRBJ2-5, with D tentatively TRBD2 (6 bases). Germline V lookup: CDR1 SGHAT, CDR2 FQDESV (reference sequence). Deletions cut 3 bases from V and 2 bases from J, with 13 bases between. The CDR3 runs to 15 residues. The CDR3 bases are TGTGCCAGCAGCTTGGCCTATAGCGGACAAGAGACCCAGTACTTC. This codes for CASSLAYSGQETQYF.

This chain joins TRBV6-6 and TRBJ2-7, with D unresolved. CDR3 length: 13 amino acids. V was cut by 2 bases and J by 3 bases, with 8 bases left in between. Germline loops: CDR1 MNHNY, CDR2 SVGAGI (reference sequence). CDR3 DNA sequence: TGTGCCAGCAGTTACCGCCGAAACTACGAGCAGTACTTC. Translated: CASSYRRNYEQYF.

This chain uses TRBV23-1 with TRBJ2-5; maybe TRBD1 (5 bases). TRBV23-1 is treated as an ORF (open reading frame) with a function not yet certain. V was pared by 2 bases and J by 11 bases, with 24 bases between. The CDR3 is 16 residues long. CDR3 nucleotides: TGCGCCAGCAGTCAAACCCCGGACATCGCATCTACGAGGCAGTACTTC. This translates into CASSQTPDIASTRQYF.

A few counts support this clonotype. The chain has TRBV6-6 and TRBJ2-6, with D unclear. Germline V gene lookup returns CDR1 MNHNY and CDR2 SVGAGI (reference sequence). Trimming removed 0 bases from V and 2 bases from J, with 8 bases in between. This CDR3 region has 16 residues. In nucleotides, the CDR3 is TGTGCCAGCAGTTACTCGGTTTGGACTGGGGCCAACGTCCTGACTTTC. It yields the protein CASSYSVWTGANVLTF.

This clonotype has at least ten counts. The rearrangement joins TRBV5-4 to TRBJ2-1; D is ambiguous. V was clipped by 0 bases and J by 10 bases, with 14 bases between them. From germline, CDR1 is SGHNT and CDR2 YYREEE (reference sequence). CDR3 size: 14 residues. CDR3 sequence reads: CASSLGPWVEEQFF. For the CDR3, the DNA is TGTGCCAGCAGCTTGGGGCCCTGGGTCGAAGAGCAGTTCTTC.

This clonotype was found many times. The V call is TRBV4-1, the J call TRBJ2-1, with TRBD2 matching 7 bases. CDR1 is MGHRA, CDR2 YSYEKL, per germline. Trimming at V came to 0 bases and at J to 12 bases, leaving 11 bases not matched to a gene. This CDR3 comprises 15 residues. For the CDR3, the DNA is TGCGCCAGCAGCCAAGAAACGGGGGGTTTTGGGGCGCAGTTCTTC. This translates into CASSQETGGFGAQFF.

V and J are TRBV14 and TRBJ1-2; D is ambiguous. This CDR3 spans 15 amino acids. The V end was cut by 0 bases, the J end by 1 base, with 9 bases between. The germline gives CDR1 SGHDN, CDR2 FVKESK. Written as DNA, the CDR3 is TGTGCCAGCAGCCAAGATTCGGCGGTTAACTATGGCTACACCTTC. The encoded protein is CASSQDSAVNYGYTF.

This clonotype was seen a single time. The chain is built from TRBV7-9 and TRBJ2-5; D call uncertain. Trimming cost V 1 base and J 2 bases, with 11 bases left between them. From germline, CDR1 is SEHNR and CDR2 FQNEAQ (reference sequence). The CDR3 runs 15 residues. CDR3 sequence reads: CASSLGSTIQETQYF. The CDR3 DNA reads TGTGCCAGCAGCTTAGGGTCCACGATTCAAGAGACCCAGTACTTC.

This clonotype was counted a few times. The genes are TRBV6-1 and TRBJ1-6, with D perhaps TRBD1 (5 bases). Germline CDR1 MNHNS, CDR2 SASEGT. The CDR3 has 15 residues. The V gene lost 6 bases and the J gene lost 10 bases, with 19 bases spanning the gap. CDR3 in amino acids: CASRPFPREDSPLHF. The CDR3 nucleotides are TGTGCCAGCAGACCTTTCCCCAGGGAAGACTCACCCCTCCACTTT.

Judged by abundance, this clonotype is medium-sized (0.01 to 0.1%). V is TRBV11-3 and J is TRBJ2-2; D not certain. This CDR3 spans 13 amino acids. V gave up 2 bases and J gave up 4 bases, with 5 bases separating them. Germline-derived CDR1 and CDR2 are SGHNT and YENEEA. The DNA for the CDR3 is TGTGCCAGCAGCTTAAAGAGCACCGGGGAGCTGTTTTTT. It encodes CASSLKSTGELFF.

The rearrangement links TRBV6-5 to TRBJ1-1; 8 bases map to TRBD1. The V segment lost 6 bases and the J segment 3 bases; nucleotides outside the gene matches: 9. Looked up from germline, CDR1 is MNHEY and CDR2 is SVGAGI. The CDR3 is 15 residues long. DNA of the CDR3: TGTGCCAGCAGCTCTGACAGGGGTCCCGACACTGAAGCTTTCTTT. Translated: CASSSDRGPDTEAFF.

There are many counts of this clonotype. A much larger clone is a single base away; this may be a read error. This CDR3 reads CASSSGSQETQFF. Here the CDR3 DNA reads TGTGCCAGCAGCAGCGGGTCCCAAGAGACCCAGTTCTTC. The chain joins TRBV11-3 to TRBJ2-1; TRBD2 is a possible D gene (6 bases). The CDR3 is 13 residues long. Trimming removed 5 bases from V and 13 bases from J, with 18 bases in between. The germline CDR1 and CDR2 sequences are SGHNT and YENEEA.

This clonotype was seen only once. The chain combines TRBV4-1 with TRBJ1-1; D is uncertain. V was trimmed by 0 bases and J by 1 base, leaving 6 bases between them. The CDR3 contains 14 residues. Germline V gene data show CDR1 as MGHRA and CDR2 as YSYEKL. The DNA of the CDR3 is TGCGCCAGCAGCCAAGAGAAAGGGAACACTGAAGCTTTCTTT. Translating gives CASSQEKGNTEAFF.

This clonotype was seen more than once but under ten times. The genes are TRBV6-5 and TRBJ2-5; 12 nucleotides agree with TRBD2. The J call is uncertain, as TRBJ2-1 better fits the DNA end. Germline-derived CDR1 and CDR2 are MNHEY and SVGAGI. This CDR3 spans 14 amino acids. CDR3 loop: CASSSSGGAIEQFF. CDR3 sequence (DNA): TGTGCCAGCAGTTCTAGCGGGGGGGCGATTGAGCAGTTCTTC.

This chain uses TRBV7-2 with TRBJ2-5; D may match TRBD1 or TRBD2 (6 bases each). CDR3 length equals 16 residues. Germline V CDR1 and CDR2: SGHTA, FQGNSA. The V gene lost 5 bases and the J gene lost 5 bases, with 21 bases spanning the gap. The CDR3, as DNA: TGTGCCAGCAGCCATCAGACAGGCAACAGCGGGGAGACCCAGTACTTC. Its protein is CASSHQTGNSGETQYF.

V usage is TRBV5-5 and J usage is TRBJ1-6, with 7 bases matching TRBD1. The CDR3 has 14 residues. Germline lookup yields CDR1 SGHKS and CDR2 YYEKEE (reference sequence). V was clipped by 3 bases and J by 6 bases; unmatched bases: 3. The CDR3 DNA follows: TGTGCCAGCAGCTCCCGGGACAGTAATTCACCCCTCCACTTT. It translates to CASSSRDSNSPLHF. The whole variable domain, filled in from reference TRBV5-5 and TRBJ1-6, reads DAGVTQSPTHLIKTRGQQVTLRCSPISGHKSVSWYQQVLGQGPQFIFQYYEKEERGRGNFPDRFSARQFPNYSSELNVNALLLGDSALYLCASSSRDSNSPLHFGNGTRLTVT.

Many counts were recorded for this clonotype. The chain employs TRBV12-3 or TRBV12-4 and TRBJ2-1; 10 bases are a match to TRBD1. V shed 6 bases and J 9 bases; nucleotides not matched to a gene: 14. This CDR3 has 16 residues. The CDR3 DNA reads as TGTGCCAGCAGGAGAGACAGGGGGCCGTCGAATGGTGAGCAGTTCTTC. Protein sequence: CASRRDRGPSNGEQFF.

The chain recombines TRBV25-1 with TRBJ1-1; TRBD1 aligns across 10 bases. V shed 6 bases and J 5 bases; nucleotides not matched to a gene: 0. Looked up from germline, CDR1 is MGHDK and CDR2 is SYGVNS. This CDR3 region has 12 residues. The chain's CDR3 is CASRDRGTEAFF. The CDR3 bases are TGTGCCAGCAGGGACAGGGGGACTGAAGCTTTCTTT.

Sample share makes this clonotype medium-sized. The chain combines TRBV6-1 with TRBJ2-3, with 9 nucleotides matching TRBD2. V shed 6 bases and J 2 bases; nucleotides not matched to a gene: 3. Germline V lookup: CDR1 MNHNS, CDR2 SASEGT. CDR3 length: 14 residues. CDR3 in amino acids: CASRTSGPTDTQYF. CDR3 DNA sequence: TGTGCCAGCAGGACTAGCGGACCCACAGATACGCAGTATTTT.

This chain links TRBV12-3 or TRBV12-4 with TRBJ1-2, with 7 nucleotides matching TRBD1. There are 13 residues in the CDR3. V trimming: 7 bases; J trimming: 7 bases; junction bases outside the gene matches: 9. The CDR3 loop reads CASNLDRKGGYTF. In nucleotides, the CDR3 is TGTGCCAGCAACCTGGACAGGAAGGGTGGCTACACCTTC.

The V gene is TRBV12-3 or TRBV12-4, the J gene TRBJ2-2; TRBD1 is a possible D gene (5 bases). Trimming left V 4 bases short and J 6 bases short, with 15 bases between. CDR3 length: 15 residues. CDR3: CASSSRAGSAGELFF. In DNA, the CDR3 is TGTGCCAGCAGTTCCCGTGCAGGGTCGGCCGGGGAGCTGTTTTTT.

This clonotype was recorded at least ten times. The chain is built from TRBV7-2 and TRBJ2-5; 8 bases fit TRBD2. The closer fit of TRBJ2-7 to the DNA end suggests the J call may be wrong. Per germline, CDR1 SGHTA and CDR2 FQGNSA. This CDR3 region has 14 residues. CDR3 loop: CASSLTSVTYEQYF. Written as DNA, the CDR3 is TGTGCCAGCAGCTTGACTAGCGTCACCTACGAGCAGTACTTC.